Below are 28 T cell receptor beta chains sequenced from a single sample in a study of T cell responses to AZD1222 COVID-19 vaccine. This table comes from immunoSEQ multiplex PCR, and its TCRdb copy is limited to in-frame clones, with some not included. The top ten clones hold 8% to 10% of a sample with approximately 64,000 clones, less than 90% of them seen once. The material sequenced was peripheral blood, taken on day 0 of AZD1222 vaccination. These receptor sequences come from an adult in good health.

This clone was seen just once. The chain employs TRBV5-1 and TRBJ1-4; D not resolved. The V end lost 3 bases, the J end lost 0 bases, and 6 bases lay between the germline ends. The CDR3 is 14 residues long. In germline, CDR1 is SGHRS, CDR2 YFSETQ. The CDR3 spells CASSSRSTNEKLFF. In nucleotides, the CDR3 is TGCGCCAGCAGCTCCAGGTCAACTAATGAAAAACTGTTTTTT.

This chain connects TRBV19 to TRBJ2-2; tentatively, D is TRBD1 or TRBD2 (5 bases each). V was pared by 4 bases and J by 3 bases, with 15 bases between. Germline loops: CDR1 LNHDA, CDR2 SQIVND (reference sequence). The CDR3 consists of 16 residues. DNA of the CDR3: TGTGCCAGTAGTAGCCAGACCGGGGCCTACACCGGGGAGCTGTTTTTT. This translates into CASSSQTGAYTGELFF.

The CDR3 is CASRAAGTDTQYF. CDR3 in DNA: TGCGCCAGCAGGGCGGCGGGCACAGATACGCAGTATTTT. J is TRBJ2-3 and V is TRBV4-3; D gene unclear. There are 13 residues in the CDR3. V was clipped by 6 bases and J by 1 base, with 8 bases between them. Germline CDR1 and CDR2: LGHNA and YSLEER.

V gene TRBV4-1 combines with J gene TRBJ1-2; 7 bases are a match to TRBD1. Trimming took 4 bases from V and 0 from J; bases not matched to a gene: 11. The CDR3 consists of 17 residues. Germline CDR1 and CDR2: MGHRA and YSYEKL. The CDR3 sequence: CASSLMTGPSSNYGYTF. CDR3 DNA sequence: TGCGCCAGCAGCCTTATGACAGGGCCCTCATCTAACTATGGCTACACCTTC.

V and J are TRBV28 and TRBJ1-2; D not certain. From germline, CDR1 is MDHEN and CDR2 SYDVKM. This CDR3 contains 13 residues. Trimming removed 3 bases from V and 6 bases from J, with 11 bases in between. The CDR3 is CASSFRNEDGYTF. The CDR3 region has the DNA TGTGCCAGCAGTTTCAGGAATGAGGATGGCTACACCTTC.

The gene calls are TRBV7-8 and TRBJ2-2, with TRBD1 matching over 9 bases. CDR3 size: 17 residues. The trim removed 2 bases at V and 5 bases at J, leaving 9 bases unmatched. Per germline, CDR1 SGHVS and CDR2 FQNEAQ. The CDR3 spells CASSLTTGGLRTGELFF. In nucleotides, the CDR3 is TGTGCCAGCAGCTTAACGACAGGGGGATTAAGGACCGGGGAGCTGTTTTTT.

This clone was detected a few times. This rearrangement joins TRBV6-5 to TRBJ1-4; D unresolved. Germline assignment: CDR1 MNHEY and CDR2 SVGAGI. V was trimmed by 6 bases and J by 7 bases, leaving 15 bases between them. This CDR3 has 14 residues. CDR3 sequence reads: CASRQRRAGEKLFF. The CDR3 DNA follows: TGTGCCAGCAGGCAAAGGCGGGCGGGTGAAAAACTGTTTTTT.

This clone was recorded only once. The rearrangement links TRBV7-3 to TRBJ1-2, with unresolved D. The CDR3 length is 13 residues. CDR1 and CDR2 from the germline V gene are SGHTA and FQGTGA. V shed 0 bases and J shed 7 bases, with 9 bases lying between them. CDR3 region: CASSLTSDAGYTF. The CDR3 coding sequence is TGTGCCAGCAGCTTAACGTCGGATGCTGGCTACACCTTC.

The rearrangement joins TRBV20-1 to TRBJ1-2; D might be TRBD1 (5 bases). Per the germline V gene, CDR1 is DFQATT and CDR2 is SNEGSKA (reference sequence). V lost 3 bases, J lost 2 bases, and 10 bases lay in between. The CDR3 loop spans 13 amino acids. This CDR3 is CSASSGGNYGYTF. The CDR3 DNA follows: TGCAGTGCTAGTTCCGGGGGGAACTATGGCTACACCTTC.

The CDR3 DNA sequence: TGTGCCAGCAGCTTAGGGCAGGGACCGAACACTGAAGCTTTCTTT. Residues: CASSLGQGPNTEAFF. This chain connects TRBV13 to TRBJ1-1, with D perhaps TRBD1 (5 bases). Germline loops: CDR1 PRHDT, CDR2 FYEKMQ (reference sequence). V lost 0 bases and J lost 1, with 9 bases in between. CDR3 length equals 15 residues.

CDR3 sequence reads: CASSPAAFETVNYGYTF. For the CDR3, the DNA is TGTGCCAGCAGTCCCGCCGCGTTTGAGACAGTAAACTATGGCTACACCTTC. J is TRBJ1-2 and V is TRBV6-2 or TRBV6-3; a possible D gene is TRBD1 (5 bases). V was cut by 5 bases and J by 2 bases, with 21 bases left in between. The CDR3 extends over 17 amino acids. Germline CDR1 is MNHEY and CDR2 is SVGEGT.

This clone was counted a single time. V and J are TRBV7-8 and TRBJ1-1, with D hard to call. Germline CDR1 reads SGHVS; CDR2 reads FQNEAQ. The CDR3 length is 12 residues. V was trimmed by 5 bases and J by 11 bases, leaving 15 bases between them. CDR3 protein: CASSPLYTWAFF. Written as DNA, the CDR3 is TGTGCCAGCAGCCCCTTATATACTTGGGCTTTCTTT.

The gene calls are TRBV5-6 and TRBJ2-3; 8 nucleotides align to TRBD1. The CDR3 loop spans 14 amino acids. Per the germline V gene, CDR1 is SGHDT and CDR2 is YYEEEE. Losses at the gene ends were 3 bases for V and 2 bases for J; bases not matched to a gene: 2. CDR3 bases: TGTGCCAGCAGCTGGGACAGGACCACAGATACGCAGTATTTT. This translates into CASSWDRTTDTQYF.

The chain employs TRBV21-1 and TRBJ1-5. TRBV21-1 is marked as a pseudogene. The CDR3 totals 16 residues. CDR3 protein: CASSYPKTWLNQPQHF. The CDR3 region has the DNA TGTGCCAGTAGCTACCCTAAAACGTGGCTCAATCAGCCCCAGCATTTT.

The CDR3 DNA reads TGTGCCAGCAGCTTAGGGGGCGGACTGAGAGCTGGCTACACCTTC. It codes for CASSLGGGLRAGYTF. The gene calls are TRBV7-9 and TRBJ1-2, with D perhaps TRBD1 (5 bases). Germline values: CDR1 SEHNR, CDR2 FQNEAQ (reference sequence). This CDR3 region has 15 residues. V was shortened by 1 base and J by 7 bases, with 16 bases between the two germline ends.

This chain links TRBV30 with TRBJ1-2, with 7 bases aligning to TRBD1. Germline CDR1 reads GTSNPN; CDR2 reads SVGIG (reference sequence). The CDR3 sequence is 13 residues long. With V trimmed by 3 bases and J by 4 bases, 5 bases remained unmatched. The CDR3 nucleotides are TGTGCCTGGAGAGAGACAGGGACCTATGGCTACACCTTC. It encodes CAWRETGTYGYTF.

The DNA for the CDR3 is TGTGCCAGCAGCCCCGGGGGGGCTAGCACAGATACGCAGTATTTT. Its protein product is CASSPGGASTDTQYF. The chain couples TRBV5-4 to TRBJ2-3; 8 bases are shared with TRBD2. This CDR3 contains 15 residues. Germline values: CDR1 SGHNT, CDR2 YYREEE (reference sequence). V lost 4 bases, J lost 0 bases, and 4 bases stayed unmatched. Filled out from reference TRBV5-4 and TRBJ2-3, the complete variable domain reads ETGVTQSPTHLIKTRGQQVTLRCSSQSGHNTVSWYQQALGQGPQFIFQYYREEENGRGNFPPRFSGLQFPNYSSELNVNALELDDSALYLCASSPGGASTDTQYFGPGTRLTVL.

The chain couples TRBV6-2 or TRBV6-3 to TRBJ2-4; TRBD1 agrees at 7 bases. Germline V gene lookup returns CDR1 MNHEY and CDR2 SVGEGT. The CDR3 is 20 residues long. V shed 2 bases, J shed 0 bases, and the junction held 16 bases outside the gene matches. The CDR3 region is CASSYEGTARNPLAKNIQYF. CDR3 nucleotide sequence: TGTGCCAGCAGTTACGAGGGGACAGCCCGAAATCCATTAGCCAAAAACATTCAGTACTTC.

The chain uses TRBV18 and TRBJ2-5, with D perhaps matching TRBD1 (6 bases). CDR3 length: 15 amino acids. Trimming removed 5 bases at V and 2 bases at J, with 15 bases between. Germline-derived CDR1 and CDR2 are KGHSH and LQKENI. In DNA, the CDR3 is TGTGCCAGCTCAGGTTCACAGGGTCTTCAAGAGACCCAGTACTTC. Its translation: CASSGSQGLQETQYF. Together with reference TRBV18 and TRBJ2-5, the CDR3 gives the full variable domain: NAGVMQNPRHLVRRRGQEARLRCSPMKGHSHVYWYRQLPEEGLKFMVYLQKENIIDESGMPKERFSAEFPKEGPSILRIQQVVRGDSAAYFCASSGSQGLQETQYFGPGTRLLVL.

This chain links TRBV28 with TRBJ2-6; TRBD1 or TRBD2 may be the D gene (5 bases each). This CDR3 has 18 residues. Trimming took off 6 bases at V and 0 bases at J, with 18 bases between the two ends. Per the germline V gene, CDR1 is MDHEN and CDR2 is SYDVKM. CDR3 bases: TGTGCCAGCAGACCTAGGGACGGGCCTGCCTCTGGGGCCAACGTCCTGACTTTC. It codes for CASRPRDGPASGANVLTF.

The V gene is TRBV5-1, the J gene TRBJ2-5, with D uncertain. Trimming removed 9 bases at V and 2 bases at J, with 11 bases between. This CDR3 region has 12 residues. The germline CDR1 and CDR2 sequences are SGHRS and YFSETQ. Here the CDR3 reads CATKGPQETQYF. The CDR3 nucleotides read TGCGCCACCAAGGGCCCTCAAGAGACCCAGTACTTC.

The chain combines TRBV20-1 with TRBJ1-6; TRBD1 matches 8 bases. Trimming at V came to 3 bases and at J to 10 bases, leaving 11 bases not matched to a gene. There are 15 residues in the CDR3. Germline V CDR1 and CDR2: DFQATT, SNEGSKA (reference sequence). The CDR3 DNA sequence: TGCAGTGCTAGTCCCTACGACAGGGGATGGTCACCCCTCCACTTT. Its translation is CSASPYDRGWSPLHF.

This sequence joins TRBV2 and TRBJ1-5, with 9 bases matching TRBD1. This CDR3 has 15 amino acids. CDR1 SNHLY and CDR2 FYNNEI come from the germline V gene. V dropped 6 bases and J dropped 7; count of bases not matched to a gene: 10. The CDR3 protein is CASSPGTGRYQPQHF. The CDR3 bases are TGTGCCAGCAGCCCCGGGACAGGGAGGTACCAGCCCCAGCATTTT.

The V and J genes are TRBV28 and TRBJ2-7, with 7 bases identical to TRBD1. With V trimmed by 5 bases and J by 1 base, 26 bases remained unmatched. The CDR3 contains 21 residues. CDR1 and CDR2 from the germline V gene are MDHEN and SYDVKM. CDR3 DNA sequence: TGTGCCAGCAGTCATACGGAACACGGTCGCGTCGGAACGGGACAGTCCTACGAGCAGTACTTC. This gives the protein CASSHTEHGRVGTGQSYEQYF.

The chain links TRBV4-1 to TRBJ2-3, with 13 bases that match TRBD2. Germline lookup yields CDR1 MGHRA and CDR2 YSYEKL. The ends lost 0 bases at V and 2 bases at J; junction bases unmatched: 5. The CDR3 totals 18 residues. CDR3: CASSQDRLAGGSTDTQYF. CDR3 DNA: TGCGCCAGCAGCCAAGATAGACTAGCGGGGGGATCCACAGATACGCAGTATTTT.

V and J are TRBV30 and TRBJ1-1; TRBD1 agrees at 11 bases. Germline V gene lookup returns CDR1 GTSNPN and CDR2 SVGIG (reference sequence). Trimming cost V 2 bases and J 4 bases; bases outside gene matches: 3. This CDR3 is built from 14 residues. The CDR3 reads CAWSSGQGATEAFF. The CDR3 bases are TGTGCCTGGAGTTCCGGACAGGGGGCCACTGAAGCTTTCTTT.

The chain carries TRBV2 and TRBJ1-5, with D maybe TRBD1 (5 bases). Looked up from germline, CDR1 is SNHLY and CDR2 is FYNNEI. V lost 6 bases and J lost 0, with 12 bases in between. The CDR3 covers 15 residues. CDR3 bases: TGTGCCAGCAGGATGGGGGAGGTTAGCAATCAGCCCCAGCATTTT. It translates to CASRMGEVSNQPQHF.

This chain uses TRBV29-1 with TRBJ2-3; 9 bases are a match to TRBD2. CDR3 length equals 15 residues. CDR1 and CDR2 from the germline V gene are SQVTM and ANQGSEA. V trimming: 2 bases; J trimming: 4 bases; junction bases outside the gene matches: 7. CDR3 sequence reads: CSVEMAGGLSDTQYF. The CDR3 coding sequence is TGCAGCGTTGAAATGGCGGGGGGGCTGTCAGATACGCAGTATTTT.